Listed here are 17 T cell receptor beta chains from one sample, sequenced in a study of T cells in Graves' hyperthyroidism and ophthalmopathy. TCR beta CDR3 region amplification was performed from RNA transcripts. The primer set for the first-round RT-PCR of the TCR CDR3 was HTBI. TCRdb fed the multiplex PCR reads into MiXCR, producing one record per CDR3 protein. Of about 250,000 distinct CDR3 sequences in the sample, about 20% were seen once. The sequencing sample was made of blood. These TCRs come from a man aged 25-45 years with Graves' ophthalmopathy.

The chain combines TRBV10-1 with TRBJ2-7; 7 bases map to TRBD2. Germline V gene data show CDR1 as WNHNN and CDR2 as SYGVQD (reference sequence). Trimming took 4 bases from V and 4 from J; bases not matched to a gene: 7. There are 14 residues in the CDR3. Written as DNA, the CDR3 is TGCGCCAGCAGTGCCGGGAGGCAGGTATACGAGCAGTACTTC. Translated, it gives CASSAGRQVYEQYF.

The count of this clonotype is one. The rearrangement joins TRBV19 to TRBJ2-2; 7 bases line up with TRBD1. The CDR3 has 13 residues. J gave up 2 bases and V 10 bases, and 4 bases lay outside the gene matches. Per the germline V gene, CDR1 is LNHDA and CDR2 is SQIVND (reference sequence). The CDR3 spells CAIRDSNTGELFF. For the CDR3, the DNA is TGTGCCATCCGGGACAGTAACACCGGGGAGCTGTTTTTT.

In its sample, this clonotype was seen a few times. The chain couples TRBV18 to TRBJ1-1; 7 bases align to TRBD1. V shed 3 bases, J shed 4 bases, and the junction held 8 bases outside the gene matches. The CDR3 is 15 residues long. Germline V gives CDR1 KGHSH, CDR2 LQKENI. Here the CDR3 reads CASSPNSRGRTEAFF. Here the CDR3 DNA reads TGTGCCAGCTCACCCAACTCTAGGGGGCGCACTGAAGCTTTCTTT.

The rearrangement joins TRBV3-1 to TRBJ2-3; D call uncertain. Germline CDR1 and CDR2: LGHDT and YNNKEL (reference sequence). V was trimmed by 6 bases and J by 1 base, leaving 11 bases between them. The CDR3 contains 14 residues. The CDR3, as DNA: TGTGCCAGCAGACAAACCTGGGGCACAGATACGCAGTATTTT. This sequence encodes CASRQTWGTDTQYF.

This clonotype showed up many times. V and J are TRBV4-1 and TRBJ1-5; D is unresolved. This CDR3 comprises 15 residues. Germline V gene lookup returns CDR1 MGHRA and CDR2 YSYEKL. V lost 0 bases to trimming and J lost 3 bases, with 9 bases between them. The CDR3 DNA reads as TGCGCCAGCAGCCAAGATGCGCAGCTCAATCAGCCCCAGCATTTT. Residues: CASSQDAQLNQPQHF.

This clonotype was recorded a few times. V gene TRBV7-8 combines with J gene TRBJ1-5; D may be TRBD1 (5 bases). Trimming took off 3 bases at V and 0 bases at J, with 9 bases between the two ends. The CDR3 is made up of 15 amino acids. The germline V gene has CDR1 SGHVS and CDR2 FQNEAQ. This CDR3 is CASSFQDTSNQPQHF. DNA of the CDR3: TGTGCCAGCAGCTTTCAGGACACTAGCAATCAGCCCCAGCATTTT. Full variable domain (outside the CDR3, taken from reference TRBV7-8 and TRBJ1-5): GAGVSQSPRYKVAKRGQDVALRCDPISGHVSLFWYQQALGQGPEFLTYFQNEAQLDKSGLPSDRFFAERPEGSVSTLKIQRTQQEDSAVYLCASSFQDTSNQPQHFGDGTRLSIL.

This clonotype was seen more than once but under ten times. The genes are TRBV20-1 and TRBJ1-2; unclear D gene. There are 12 residues in the CDR3. The germline gives CDR1 DFQATT, CDR2 SNEGSKA (reference sequence). V lost 3 bases and J 10 bases, leaving 15 bases between the germline ends. CDR3 sequence (DNA): TGCAGTGCTAGGGAGGGTGGGGTAGACTACACCTTC. It encodes CSAREGGVDYTF.

The rearrangement joins TRBV19 to TRBJ2-1; D ambiguous. V lost 1 base to trimming and J lost 7 bases, with 11 bases between them. CDR1 LNHDA and CDR2 SQIVND come from the germline V gene (reference sequence). The CDR3 consists of 14 residues. DNA for the CDR3: TGTGCCAGTAGTATAGGAGCTCTAGGGAATGAGCAGTTCTTC. The encoded protein is CASSIGALGNEQFF.

This rearrangement joins TRBV6-5 to TRBJ2-7; 9 nucleotides match TRBD1. This CDR3 spans 15 amino acids. Germline V gene lookup returns CDR1 MNHEY and CDR2 SVGAGI. J gave up 2 bases and V 2 bases, and 4 bases lay outside the gene matches. Here the CDR3 reads CASSYLGQGTYEQYF. CDR3 sequence (DNA): TGTGCCAGCAGTTACCTTGGACAGGGGACCTACGAGCAGTACTTC.

This clonotype was seen more than once but under ten times. V gene TRBV18 combines with J gene TRBJ2-3; TRBD1 agrees at 7 bases. J was trimmed by 2 bases and V by 3 bases; bases with no gene match: 5. The germline CDR1 and CDR2 sequences are KGHSH and LQKENI. CDR3 length: 15 amino acids. The CDR3 region is CASSPGTAATDTQYF. CDR3 nucleotide sequence: TGTGCCAGCTCACCCGGGACAGCAGCCACAGATACGCAGTATTTT.

This clonotype has ten or more counts. This chain's CDR3 is CASSQGLAGPTDTQYF. DNA of the CDR3: TGTGCCAGCAGCCAGGGACTAGCGGGACCCACAGATACGCAGTATTTT. This chain links TRBV7-2 with TRBJ2-3; 13 positions match TRBD2. Trimming removed 5 bases from V and 2 bases from J; junction bases left unmatched: 4. The CDR3 length is 16 residues. The germline V gene has CDR1 SGHTA and CDR2 FQGNSA.

The CDR3 is CASSSRAGGPRELFF. In DNA form, the CDR3 reads TGTGCCAGTAGTTCTCGAGCGGGAGGGCCCAGGGAGCTGTTTTTT. The chain uses TRBV19 and TRBJ2-2, with 10 bases that match TRBD2. J gave up 9 bases and V 5 bases, and 9 bases lay outside the gene matches. The V gene's germline CDR1 is LNHDA and CDR2 SQIVND (reference sequence). CDR3 length: 15 residues. Variable domain in full (rest from reference TRBV19 and TRBJ2-2): DGGITQSPKYLFRKEGQNVTLSCEQNLNHDAMYWYRQDPGQGLRLIYYSQIVNDFQKGDIAEGYSVSREKKESFPLTVTSAQKNPTAFYLCASSSRAGGPRELFFGEGSRLTVL.

J is TRBJ2-5 and V is TRBV12-3 or TRBV12-4; 8 bases agree with TRBD1. V dropped 4 bases and J dropped 3; count of bases not matched to a gene: 1. The CDR3 is 13 residues long. CDR3 coding DNA: TGTGCCAGCAGTTCGGACAGGGAAGAGACCCAGTACTTC. It yields the protein CASSSDREETQYF.

This chain joins TRBV6-5 and TRBJ2-3; D may be TRBD1 (6 bases). Germline V gives CDR1 MNHEY, CDR2 SVGAGI. The CDR3 spans 16 residues. Trimming took off 2 bases at V and 4 bases at J, with 16 bases between the two ends. The CDR3 region is CASSYLGRGGSDTQYF. CDR3 nucleotides: TGTGCCAGCAGTTACCTGGGGAGAGGGGGATCAGATACGCAGTATTTT.

Here the CDR3 reads CASSPPPSGMGTGELFF. CDR3 in DNA: TGCGCCAGCAGCCCCCCTCCGAGCGGGATGGGCACCGGGGAGCTGTTTTTT. The chain couples TRBV4-1 to TRBJ2-2, with 7 bases fitting TRBD2. The V and J ends lost 4 bases and 4 bases, in that order; junction bases with no gene match: 12. Germline CDR1 and CDR2: MGHRA and YSYEKL. The CDR3 contains 17 residues.

V is TRBV28 and J is TRBJ2-7; 7 bases agree with TRBD2. V trimming: 6 bases; J trimming: 2 bases; junction bases outside the gene matches: 7. This CDR3 is 14 amino acids long. CDR1 and CDR2 from the germline V gene are MDHEN and SYDVKM. Here the CDR3 reads CASRGTKPTYEQYF. Written as DNA, the CDR3 is TGTGCCAGCAGGGGGACTAAACCTACCTACGAGCAGTACTTC.

This clonotype was detected ten times or more. The V gene is TRBV30, the J gene TRBJ2-2, with D perhaps matching TRBD1 (6 bases). Trimming shortened V by 3 bases and J by 0 bases, and 14 bases separated the two germline ends. CDR1 is GTSNPN and CDR2 is SVGIG in the germline V gene (reference sequence). This CDR3 is 16 amino acids long. This CDR3 reads CAWSLIQGANTGELFF. CDR3 bases: TGTGCCTGGAGCCTCATACAGGGAGCGAACACCGGGGAGCTGTTTTTT.